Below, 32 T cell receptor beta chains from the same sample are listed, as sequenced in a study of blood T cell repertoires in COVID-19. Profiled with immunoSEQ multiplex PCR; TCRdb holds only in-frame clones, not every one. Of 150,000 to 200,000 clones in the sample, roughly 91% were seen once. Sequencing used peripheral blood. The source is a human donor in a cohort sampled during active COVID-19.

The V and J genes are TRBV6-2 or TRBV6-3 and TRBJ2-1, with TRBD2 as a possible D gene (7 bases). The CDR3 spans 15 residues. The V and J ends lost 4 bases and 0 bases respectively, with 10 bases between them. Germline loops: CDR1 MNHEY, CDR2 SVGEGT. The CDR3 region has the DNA TGTGCCAGCAGTTCGAGGGGGGGCTCCTACAATGAGCAGTTCTTC. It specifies CASSSRGGSYNEQFF.

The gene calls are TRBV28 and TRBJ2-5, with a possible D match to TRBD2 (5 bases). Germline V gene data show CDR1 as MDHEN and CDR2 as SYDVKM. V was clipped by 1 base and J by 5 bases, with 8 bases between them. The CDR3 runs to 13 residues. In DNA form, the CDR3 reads TGTGCCAGCAGTTTATCGGGCGGGGAGACCCAGTACTTC. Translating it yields CASSLSGGETQYF.

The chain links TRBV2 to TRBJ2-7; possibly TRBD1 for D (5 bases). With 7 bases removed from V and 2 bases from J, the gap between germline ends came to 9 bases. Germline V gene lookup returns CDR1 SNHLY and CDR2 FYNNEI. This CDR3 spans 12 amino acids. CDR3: CASTDKTYEQYF. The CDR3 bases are TGTGCCAGCACGGACAAGACCTACGAGCAGTACTTC.

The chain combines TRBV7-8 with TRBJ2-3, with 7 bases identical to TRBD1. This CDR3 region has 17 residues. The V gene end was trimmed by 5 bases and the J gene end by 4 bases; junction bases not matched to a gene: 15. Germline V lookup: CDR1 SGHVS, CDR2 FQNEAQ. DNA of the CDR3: TGTGCCAGCAGCCAATTACGGACAGGAATTCCTCCAGATACGCAGTATTTT. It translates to CASSQLRTGIPPDTQYF.

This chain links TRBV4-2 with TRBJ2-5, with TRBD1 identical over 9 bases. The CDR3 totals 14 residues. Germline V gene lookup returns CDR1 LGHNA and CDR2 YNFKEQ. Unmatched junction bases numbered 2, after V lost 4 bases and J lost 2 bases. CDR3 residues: CASSRGTGQETQYF. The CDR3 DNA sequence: TGTGCCAGCAGCCGAGGGACAGGGCAAGAGACCCAGTACTTC.

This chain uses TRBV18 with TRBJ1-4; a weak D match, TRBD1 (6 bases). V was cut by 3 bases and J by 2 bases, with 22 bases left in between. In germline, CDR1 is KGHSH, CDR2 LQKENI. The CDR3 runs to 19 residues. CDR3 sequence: CASSPPGVQSLGTNEKLFF. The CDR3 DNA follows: TGTGCCAGCTCACCCCCAGGGGTTCAATCGTTGGGGACTAATGAAAAACTGTTTTTT.

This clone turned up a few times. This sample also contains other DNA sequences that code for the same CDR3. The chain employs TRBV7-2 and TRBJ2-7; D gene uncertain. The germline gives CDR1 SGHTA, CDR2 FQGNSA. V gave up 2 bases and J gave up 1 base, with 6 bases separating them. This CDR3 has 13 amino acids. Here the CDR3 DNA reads TGTGCCAGCAGCTTATCCGGTTCCTACGAGCAGTACTTC. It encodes CASSLSGSYEQYF.

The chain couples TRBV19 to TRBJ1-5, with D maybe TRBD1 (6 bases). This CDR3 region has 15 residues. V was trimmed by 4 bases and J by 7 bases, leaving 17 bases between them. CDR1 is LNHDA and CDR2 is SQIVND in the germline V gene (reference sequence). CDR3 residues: CASSTQQGSGQPQHF. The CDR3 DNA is TGTGCCAGTAGTACCCAACAGGGATCGGGACAGCCCCAGCATTTT.

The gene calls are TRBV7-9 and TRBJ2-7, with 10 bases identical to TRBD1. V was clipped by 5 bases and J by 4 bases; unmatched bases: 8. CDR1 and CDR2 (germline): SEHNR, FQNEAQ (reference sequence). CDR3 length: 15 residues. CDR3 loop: CASSVPGQGSYEQYF. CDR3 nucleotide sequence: TGTGCCAGCAGCGTCCCGGGACAGGGGTCGTACGAGCAGTACTTC.

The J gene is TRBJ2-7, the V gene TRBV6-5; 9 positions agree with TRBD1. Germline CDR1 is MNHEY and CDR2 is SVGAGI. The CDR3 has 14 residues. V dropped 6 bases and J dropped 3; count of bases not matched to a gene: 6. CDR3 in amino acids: CASRRDRVDYEQYF. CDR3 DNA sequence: TGTGCCAGCAGAAGGGACAGGGTAGACTACGAGCAGTACTTC.

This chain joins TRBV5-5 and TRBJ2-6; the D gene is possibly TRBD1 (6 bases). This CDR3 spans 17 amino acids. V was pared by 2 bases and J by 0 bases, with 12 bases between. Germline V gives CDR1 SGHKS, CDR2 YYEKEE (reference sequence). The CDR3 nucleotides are TGTGCCAGCAGCTTAAGGGTAGGGGGCTCTGGGGCCAACGTCCTGACTTTC. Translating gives CASSLRVGGSGANVLTF. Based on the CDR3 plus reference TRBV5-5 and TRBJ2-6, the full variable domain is DAGVTQSPTHLIKTRGQQVTLRCSPISGHKSVSWYQQVLGQGPQFIFQYYEKEERGRGNFPDRFSARQFPNYSSELNVNALLLGDSALYLCASSLRVGGSGANVLTFGAGSRLTVL.

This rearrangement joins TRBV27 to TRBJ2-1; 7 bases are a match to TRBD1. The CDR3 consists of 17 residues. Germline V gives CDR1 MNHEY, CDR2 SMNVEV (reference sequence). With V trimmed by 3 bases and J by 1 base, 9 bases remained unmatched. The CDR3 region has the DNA TGTGCCAGCAGTTTTAGGGGGACAGAACTATCCTACAATGAGCAGTTCTTC. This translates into CASSFRGTELSYNEQFF.

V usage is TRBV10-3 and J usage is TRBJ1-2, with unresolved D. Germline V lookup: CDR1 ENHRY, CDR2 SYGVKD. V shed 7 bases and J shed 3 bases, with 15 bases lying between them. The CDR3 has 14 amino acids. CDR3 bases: TGTGCCATCACCCTGGGGAGGGCGGACTATGGCTACACCTTC. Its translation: CAITLGRADYGYTF.

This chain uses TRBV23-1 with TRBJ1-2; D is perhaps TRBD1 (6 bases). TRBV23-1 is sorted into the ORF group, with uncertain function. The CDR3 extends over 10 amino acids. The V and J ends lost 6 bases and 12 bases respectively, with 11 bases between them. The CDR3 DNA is TGCGCCAGCAGCCCCGACAGGAACACCTTC. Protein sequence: CASSPDRNTF.

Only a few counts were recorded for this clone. CDR3 amino acids: CASSDRDGYSPLHF. DNA of the CDR3: TGTGCCAGTAGTGACAGGGACGGTTATTCACCCCTCCACTTT. The chain has TRBV19 and TRBJ1-6; TRBD1 aligns across 7 bases. V shed 5 bases and J 8 bases; nucleotides not matched to a gene: 6. The CDR3 contains 14 residues. Germline CDR1 reads LNHDA; CDR2 reads SQIVND (reference sequence).

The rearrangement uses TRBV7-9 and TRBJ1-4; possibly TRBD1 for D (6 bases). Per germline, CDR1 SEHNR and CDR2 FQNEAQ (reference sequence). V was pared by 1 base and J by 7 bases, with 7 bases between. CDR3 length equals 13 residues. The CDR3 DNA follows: TGTGCCAGCAGCTTAGGGACAGCTGAAAAACTGTTTTTT. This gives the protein CASSLGTAEKLFF.

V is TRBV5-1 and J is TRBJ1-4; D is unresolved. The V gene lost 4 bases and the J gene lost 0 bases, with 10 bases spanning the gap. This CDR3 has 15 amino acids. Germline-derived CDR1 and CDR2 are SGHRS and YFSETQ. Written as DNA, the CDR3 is TGCGCCAGCAGCGAATACCTACCAACTAATGAAAAACTGTTTTTT. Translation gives CASSEYLPTNEKLFF.

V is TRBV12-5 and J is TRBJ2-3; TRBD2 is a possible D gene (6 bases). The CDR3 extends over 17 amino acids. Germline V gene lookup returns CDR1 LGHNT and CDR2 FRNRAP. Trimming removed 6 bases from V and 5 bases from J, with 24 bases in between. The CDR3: CASGPGQGRMGGDTQYF. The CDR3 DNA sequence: TGTGCTAGTGGCCCAGGGCAGGGACGGATGGGAGGAGATACGCAGTATTTT.

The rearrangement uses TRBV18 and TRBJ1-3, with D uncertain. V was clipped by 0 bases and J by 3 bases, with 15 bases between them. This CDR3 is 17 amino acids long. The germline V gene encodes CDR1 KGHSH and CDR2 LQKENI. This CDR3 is CASSPPRRGLHGNTIYF. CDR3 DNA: TGTGCCAGCTCACCACCGAGGCGGGGTTTACATGGAAACACCATATATTTT.

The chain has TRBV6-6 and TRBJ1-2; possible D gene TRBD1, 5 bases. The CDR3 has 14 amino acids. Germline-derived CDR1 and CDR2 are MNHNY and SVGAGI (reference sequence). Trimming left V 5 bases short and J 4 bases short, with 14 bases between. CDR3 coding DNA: TGTGCCAGCAGTCAGGAAGGGGAACTCTATGGCTACACCTTC. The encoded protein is CASSQEGELYGYTF.

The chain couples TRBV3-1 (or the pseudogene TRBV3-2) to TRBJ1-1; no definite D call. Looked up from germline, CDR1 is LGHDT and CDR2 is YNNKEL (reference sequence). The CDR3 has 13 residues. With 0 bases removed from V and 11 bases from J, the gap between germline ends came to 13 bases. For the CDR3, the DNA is TGTGCCAGCAGCCAAGAGGCGTCGGGTGCGGCTTTCTTT. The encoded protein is CASSQEASGAAFF.

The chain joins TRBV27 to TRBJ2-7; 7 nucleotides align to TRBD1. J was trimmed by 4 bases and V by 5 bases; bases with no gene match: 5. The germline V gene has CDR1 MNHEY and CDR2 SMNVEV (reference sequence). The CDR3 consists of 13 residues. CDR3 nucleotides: TGTGCCAGCAGTCGGGACAGCCTTTACGAGCAGTACTTC. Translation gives CASSRDSLYEQYF.

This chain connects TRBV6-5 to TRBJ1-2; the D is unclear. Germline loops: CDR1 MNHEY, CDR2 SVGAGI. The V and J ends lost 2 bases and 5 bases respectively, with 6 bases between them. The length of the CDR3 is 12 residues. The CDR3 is CASSYPGYGYTF. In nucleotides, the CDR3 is TGTGCCAGCAGTTACCCGGGGTATGGCTACACCTTC.

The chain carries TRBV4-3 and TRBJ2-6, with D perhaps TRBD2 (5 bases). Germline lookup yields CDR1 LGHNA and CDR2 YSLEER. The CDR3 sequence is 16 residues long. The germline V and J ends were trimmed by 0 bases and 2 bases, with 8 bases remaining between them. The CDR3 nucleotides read TGCGCCAGCAGCCAAGAGTCCGGGGCTGGGGCCAACGTCCTGACTTTC. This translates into CASSQESGAGANVLTF.

CDR3 residues: CATRQASSYNSPLHF. In DNA form, the CDR3 reads TGTGCCACCCGGCAGGCAAGCTCCTATAATTCACCCCTCCACTTT. The J gene is TRBJ1-6, the V gene TRBV27; unclear D gene. V lost 10 bases, J lost 0 bases, and 13 bases lay in between. This CDR3 has 15 amino acids. Per germline, CDR1 MNHEY and CDR2 SMNVEV (reference sequence).

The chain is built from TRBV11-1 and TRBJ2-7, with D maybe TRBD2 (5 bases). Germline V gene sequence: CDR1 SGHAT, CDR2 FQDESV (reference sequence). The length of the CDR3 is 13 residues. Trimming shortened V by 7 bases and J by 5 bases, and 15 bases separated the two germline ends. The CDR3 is CASTLTGLHEQYF. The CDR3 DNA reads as TGTGCCAGCACCCTAACGGGATTACACGAGCAGTACTTC.

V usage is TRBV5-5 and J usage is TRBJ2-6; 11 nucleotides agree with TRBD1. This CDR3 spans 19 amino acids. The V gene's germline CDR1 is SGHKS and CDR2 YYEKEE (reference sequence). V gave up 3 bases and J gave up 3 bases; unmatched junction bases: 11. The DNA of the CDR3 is TGTGCCAGCAGCTGGCCTGGACAGGGGGCCTTAAATGGGGCCAACGTCCTGACTTTC. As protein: CASSWPGQGALNGANVLTF.

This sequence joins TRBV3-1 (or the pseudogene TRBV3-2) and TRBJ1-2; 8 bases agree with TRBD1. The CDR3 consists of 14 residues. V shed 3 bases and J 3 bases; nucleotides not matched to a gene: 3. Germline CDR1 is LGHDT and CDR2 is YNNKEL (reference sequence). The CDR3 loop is CASSQDRAYYGYTF. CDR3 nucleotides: TGTGCCAGCAGCCAGGACAGGGCTTACTATGGCTACACCTTC.

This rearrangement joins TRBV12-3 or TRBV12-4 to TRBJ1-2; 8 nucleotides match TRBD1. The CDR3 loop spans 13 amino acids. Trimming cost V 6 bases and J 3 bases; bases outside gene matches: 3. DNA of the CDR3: TGTGCCAGCAGCAGGACAGGGTACTATGGCTACACCTTC. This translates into CASSRTGYYGYTF.

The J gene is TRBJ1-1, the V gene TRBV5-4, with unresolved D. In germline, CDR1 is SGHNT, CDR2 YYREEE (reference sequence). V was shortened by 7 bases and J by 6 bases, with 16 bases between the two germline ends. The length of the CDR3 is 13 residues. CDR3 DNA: TGTGCCAGCGAGTCCCCGGGAAGACCTGAAGCTTTCTTT. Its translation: CASESPGRPEAFF.

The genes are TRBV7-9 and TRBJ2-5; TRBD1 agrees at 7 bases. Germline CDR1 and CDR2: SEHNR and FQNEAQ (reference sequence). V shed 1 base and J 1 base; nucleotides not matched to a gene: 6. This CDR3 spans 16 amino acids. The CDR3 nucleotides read TGTGCCAGCAGCTTAGGGGACCGGACAGGCCAAGAGACCCAGTACTTC. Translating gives CASSLGDRTGQETQYF.

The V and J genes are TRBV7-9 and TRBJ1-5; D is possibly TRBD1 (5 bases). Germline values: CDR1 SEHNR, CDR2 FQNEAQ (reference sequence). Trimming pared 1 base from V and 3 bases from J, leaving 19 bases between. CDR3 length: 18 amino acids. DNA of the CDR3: TGTGCCAGCAGCTTAGGGGCTGGACTCGGGGACTACAATCAGCCCCAGCATTTT. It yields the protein CASSLGAGLGDYNQPQHF. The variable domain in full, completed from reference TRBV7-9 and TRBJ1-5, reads DTGVSQNPRHKITKRGQNVTFRCDPISEHNRLYWYRQTLGQGPEFLTYFQNEAQLEKSRLLSDRFSAERPKGSFSTLEIQRTEQGDSAMYLCASSLGAGLGDYNQPQHFGDGTRLSIL.